This entry describes one T cell receptor (beta chain). This sample stems from a study of CD8 T cells in Susac syndrome. Roughly 0.45 to 1 ug RNA was reverse transcribed with random hexamers. TCRdb reprocessed the immunoSEQ multiplex PCR reads with MiXCR, giving one entry per CDR3 protein. The sample has more than 150,000 distinct CDR3 sequences, approximately 95% seen once. This CDR3 region has 14 residues. Germline V gene lookup returns CDR1 LNHNV and CDR2 YYDKDF (reference sequence). V trimming: 5 bases; J trimming: 4 bases; junction bases outside the gene matches: 7. The rearrangement uses TRBV15 and TRBJ1-2; TRBD1 matches at 7 bases. This TCR was recovered from a human donor with Susac syndrome. What was sequenced was CD8+ T cells from PBMCs. The CDR3 protein is CATSGQGVGYGYTF. The CDR3, as DNA: TGTGCCACCAGCGGCCAGGGGGTTGGCTATGGCTACACCTTC.